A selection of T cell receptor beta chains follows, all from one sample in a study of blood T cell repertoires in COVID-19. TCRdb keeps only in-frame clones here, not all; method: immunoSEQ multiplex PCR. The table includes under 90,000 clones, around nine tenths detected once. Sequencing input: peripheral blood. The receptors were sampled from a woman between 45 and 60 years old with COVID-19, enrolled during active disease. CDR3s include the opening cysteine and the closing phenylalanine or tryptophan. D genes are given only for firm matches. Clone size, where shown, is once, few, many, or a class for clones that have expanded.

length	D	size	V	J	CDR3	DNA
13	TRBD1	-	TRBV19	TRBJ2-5	CASRNRGQETQYF	TGTGCCAGTAGAAACAGGGGGCAAGAGACCCAGTACTTC
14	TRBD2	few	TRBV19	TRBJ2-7	CASSRAGGLYEQYF	TGTGCCAGTAGCCGAGCGGGAGGGCTCTACGAGCAGTACTTC
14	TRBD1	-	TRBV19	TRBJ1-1	CASNKGQTNTEAFF	TGTGCCAGTAATAAGGGACAGACGAACACTGAAGCTTTCTTT
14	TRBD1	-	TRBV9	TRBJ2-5	CASSTMGQGETQYF	TGTGCCAGCAGCACAATGGGACAGGGGGAGACCCAGTACTTC
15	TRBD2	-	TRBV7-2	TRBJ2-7	CASSSYSGASYEQYF	TGTGCCAGCAGCTCTTATAGCGGGGCCTCCTACGAGCAGTACTTC
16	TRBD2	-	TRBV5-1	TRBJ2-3	CASSLGRTSHTDTQYF	TGCGCCAGCAGCTTGGGTCGGACTAGCCACACAGATACGCAGTATTTT
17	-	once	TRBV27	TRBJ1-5	CASSFGGPGGLNQPQHF	TGTGCCAGCAGTTTTGGCGGCCCCGGAGGGCTCAATCAGCCCCAGCATTTT
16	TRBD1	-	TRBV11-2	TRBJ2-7	CASSRNYQGASYEQYF	TGTGCCAGCAGCCGAAATTATCAGGGGGCTAGCTACGAGCAGTACTTC
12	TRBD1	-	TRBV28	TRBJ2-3	CASRRTGNTQYF	TGTGCCAGCAGACGGACAGGGAATACGCAGTATTTT
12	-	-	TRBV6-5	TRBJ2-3	CASRYRDCQQYF	TGTGCCAGCAGGTACCGGGACTGCCAACAGTATTTT
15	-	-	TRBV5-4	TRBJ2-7	CASSSTPGGLPEQYF	TGTGCCAGCAGTTCGACCCCAGGAGGCCTCCCCGAGCAGTACTTC
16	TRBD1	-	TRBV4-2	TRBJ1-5	CASRSAGDSPNQPQHF	TGTGCCAGCAGAAGTGCAGGGGACAGCCCCAATCAGCCCCAGCATTTT
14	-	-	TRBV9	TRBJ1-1	CASSVGPQNTEAFF	TGTGCCAGCAGCGTAGGTCCCCAGAACACTGAAGCTTTCTTT
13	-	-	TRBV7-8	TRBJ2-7	CASSPGPLWEQYF	TGTGCCAGCAGCCCTGGGCCCTTATGGGAGCAGTACTTC
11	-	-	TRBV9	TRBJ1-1	CASGQNTEAFF	TGTGCCAGCGGACAGAACACTGAAGCTTTCTTT
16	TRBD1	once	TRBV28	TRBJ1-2	CASGEVQGLTNYGYTF	TGTGCCAGCGGGGAGGTACAGGGGTTGACTAACTATGGCTACACCTTC
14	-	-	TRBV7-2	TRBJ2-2	CASILPGELGELFF	TGTGCCAGCATATTACCCGGGGAGCTCGGGGAGCTGTTTTTT
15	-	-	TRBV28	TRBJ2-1	CASSFIQREYNEQFF	TGTGCCAGCAGTTTCATCCAGCGAGAGTACAATGAGCAGTTCTTC
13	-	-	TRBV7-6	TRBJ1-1	CASSLRRGTEAFF	TGTGCCAGCAGCCTCCGGAGGGGCACTGAAGCTTTCTTT
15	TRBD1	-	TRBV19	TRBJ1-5	CASSKGRDSVQPQHF	TGTGCCAGTAGTAAAGGCCGGGACAGCGTACAGCCCCAGCATTTT
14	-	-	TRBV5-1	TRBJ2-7	CASSLSQVYYEQYF	TGCGCCAGCTCCCTCAGTCAGGTTTACTACGAGCAGTACTTC
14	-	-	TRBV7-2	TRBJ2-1	CASSLRGRTWLEFF	TGTGCCAGCAGCTTAAGAGGCCGGACTTGGTTAGAGTTCTTC
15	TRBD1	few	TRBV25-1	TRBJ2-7	CASSETGQGDYEQYF	TGTGCCAGCAGTGAAACGGGACAGGGGGACTACGAGCAGTACTTC
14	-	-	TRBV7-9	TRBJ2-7	CASSLASGVYEQYF	TGTGCCAGCAGCTTAGCCAGCGGCGTCTACGAGCAGTACTTC
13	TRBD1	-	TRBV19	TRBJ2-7	CASSDRAFYEQYF	TGTGCCAGTAGCGACAGGGCCTTTTACGAGCAGTACTTC
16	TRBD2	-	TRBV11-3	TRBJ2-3	CASSSIGLASTDTQYF	TGTGCCAGCAGCTCGATCGGACTAGCGAGCACAGATACGCAGTATTTT
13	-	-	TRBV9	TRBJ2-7	CASSAEDFSEQYF	TGTGCCAGCAGCGCGGAGGACTTTAGTGAGCAGTACTTC
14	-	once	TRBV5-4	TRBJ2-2	CASSLDRPHGELFF	TGTGCCAGCAGCTTGGACAGGCCGCACGGGGAGCTGTTTTTT
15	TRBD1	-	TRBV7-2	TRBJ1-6	CASSLWDSINSPLHF	TGTGCCAGCTCCCTGTGGGACAGCATTAATTCACCCCTCCACTTT
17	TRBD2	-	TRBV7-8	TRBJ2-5	CASSLVTPSGIRETQYF	TGTGCCAGCAGCTTAGTAACCCCTAGCGGGATACGAGAGACCCAGTACTTC
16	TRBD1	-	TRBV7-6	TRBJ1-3	CASSPGQEHSGNTIYF	TGTGCCAGCAGCCCGGGACAGGAACACTCTGGAAACACCATATATTTT
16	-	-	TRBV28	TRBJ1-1	CASSPFFRERLTEAFF	TGTGCCAGCAGTCCCTTCTTCCGGGAGAGACTCACTGAAGCTTTCTTT
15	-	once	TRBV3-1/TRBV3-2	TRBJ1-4	CASSQDIAENEKLFF	TGTGCCAGCAGCCAAGATATCGCAGAAAATGAAAAACTGTTTTTT
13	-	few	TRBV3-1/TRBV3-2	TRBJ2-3	CASSQPGADTQYF	TGTGCCAGCAGCCAACCCGGGGCAGATACGCAGTATTTT
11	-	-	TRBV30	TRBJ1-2	CAWTKRGGYTF	TGTGCCTGGACCAAGAGGGGGGGCTACACCTTC
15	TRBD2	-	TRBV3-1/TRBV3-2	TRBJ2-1	CASSRTSGSYNEQFF	TGTGCCAGCAGCCGGACTAGCGGGTCCTACAATGAGCAGTTCTTC
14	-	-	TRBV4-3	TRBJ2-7	CASSQDHNSYEQYF	TGCGCCAGCAGCCAAGATCACAACTCCTACGAGCAGTACTTC
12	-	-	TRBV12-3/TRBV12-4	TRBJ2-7	CASSYPRGEQYF	TGTGCCAGCAGTTACCCCCGGGGCGAGCAGTACTTC
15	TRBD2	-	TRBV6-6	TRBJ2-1	CASSYSGRANNEQFF	TGTGCCAGCAGCTATAGCGGGAGGGCCAACAATGAGCAGTTCTTC
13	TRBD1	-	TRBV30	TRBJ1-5	CAWSTGQDQPQHF	TGTGCCTGGTCGACAGGGCAGGATCAGCCCCAGCATTTT
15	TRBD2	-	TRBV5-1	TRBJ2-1	CASSLVRAGYNEQFF	TGCGCCAGCAGCTTGGTTCGAGCGGGGTACAATGAGCAGTTCTTC
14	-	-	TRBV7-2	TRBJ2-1	CASSLRQLYNEQFF	TGTGCCAGCAGCTTAAGACAGCTTTACAATGAGCAGTTCTTC
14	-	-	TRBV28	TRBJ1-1	CASRLGSQGWDGFF	TGTGCCAGCAGATTAGGCTCTCAGGGATGGGATGGTTTCTTT
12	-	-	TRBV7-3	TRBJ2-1	CASSLRDNEQFF	TGTGCCAGCAGCTTAAGAGACAATGAGCAGTTCTTC